Following are 8 T cell receptor beta chains from one sample sequenced in a study of Graves' ophthalmopathy and Graves' hyperthyroidism. As the template, RNA transcripts were used to amplify TCR beta CDR3 regions. Second-round multiplex PCR came after first-round RT-PCR with HTBI primers. TCRdb independently ran MiXCR on the multiplex PCR reads; one entry per CDR3 protein. This repertoire shows hundreds of thousands of distinct CDR3 sequences, about 22% found once; its top ten account for about 40%. Sequencing used peripheral blood. The source is a woman in her forties or fifties with Graves' ophthalmopathy.

This clonotype occurred many times. V is TRBV6-1 and J is TRBJ2-7, with 9 bases aligning to TRBD2. The V gene end was trimmed by 8 bases and the J gene end by 4 bases; junction bases not matched to a gene: 12. Germline CDR1 reads MNHNS; CDR2 reads SASEGT. CDR3 length: 15 residues. The CDR3 spells CASRRASGKVYEQYF. In DNA, the CDR3 is TGTGCCAGCCGTCGGGCTAGCGGGAAAGTTTACGAGCAGTACTTC.

The rearrangement joins TRBV11-2 to TRBJ1-2; unclear D gene. The V gene's germline CDR1 is SGHAT and CDR2 FQNNGV. The V end lost 4 bases, the J end lost 4 bases, and 22 bases lay between the germline ends. This CDR3 spans 17 amino acids. As DNA, the CDR3 is TGTGCCAGCAGCTCCTCGCTGAGGTTAAGTCCCATCTATGGCTACACCTTC. Translating gives CASSSSLRLSPIYGYTF.

This clonotype was seen many times. The chain joins TRBV20-1 to TRBJ2-7, with a tentative D call TRBD2 (6 bases). V was cut by 0 bases and J by 0 bases, with 12 bases left in between. Germline V gene lookup returns CDR1 DFQATT and CDR2 SNEGSKA (reference sequence). The CDR3 consists of 15 residues. The DNA for the CDR3 is TGCAGTGCTAGAGATCTGGACGGGAGCTCCTACGAGCAGTACTTC. Its translation: CSARDLDGSSYEQYF.

This clonotype was detected many times. The rearrangement joins TRBV7-9 to TRBJ1-1, with a possible D match to TRBD1 (6 bases). V was cut by 4 bases and J by 2 bases, with 8 bases left in between. Germline V lookup: CDR1 SEHNR, CDR2 FQNEAQ (reference sequence). The CDR3 extends over 13 amino acids. CDR3 DNA sequence: TGTGCCAGCAGCTCACAGGGTAACACTGAAGCTTTCTTT. Amino acid sequence: CASSSQGNTEAFF.

This chain uses TRBV20-1 with TRBJ1-5; TRBD1 might be the D (5 bases). The CDR3 loop spans 15 amino acids. The V gene lost 1 base and the J gene lost 5 bases, with 15 bases spanning the gap. Germline CDR1 reads DFQATT; CDR2 reads SNEGSKA (reference sequence). The CDR3 nucleotides read TGCAGTGCTAGAGGGGGGGTGGACGGAGATCAGCCCCAGCATTTT. Translating gives CSARGGVDGDQPQHF.

Turning to this clonotype: With a much larger clone just one base away, this may be a read error. This chain joins TRBV20-1 and TRBJ2-3, with 8 bases aligning to TRBD2. J was trimmed by 7 bases and V by 5 bases; bases with no gene match: 14. Germline lookup yields CDR1 DFQATT and CDR2 SNEGSKA (reference sequence). The CDR3 totals 15 residues. CDR3 amino acids: CSAEELTTSVYTQYF. CDR3 nucleotide sequence: TGCAGTGCTGAAGAGCTTACGACTAGCGTGTATACGCAGTATTTT.

This clonotype was detected many times. The chain recombines TRBV6-5 with TRBJ1-3; D call uncertain. The germline V and J ends were trimmed by 6 bases and 0 bases, with 9 bases remaining between them. Germline V CDR1 and CDR2: MNHEY, SVGAGI. The CDR3 totals 14 residues. CDR3 region: CASSSPLSGNTIYF. The CDR3 nucleotides are TGTGCCAGCAGCTCGCCTCTCTCTGGAAACACCATATATTTT.

The V and J genes are TRBV29-1 and TRBJ2-5, with a possible D match to TRBD1 (5 bases). Trimming cost V 0 bases and J 2 bases, with 19 bases left between them. Germline V CDR1 and CDR2: SQVTM, ANQGSEA. This CDR3 has 17 amino acids. CDR3 amino acids: CSVEDSFRAGLQETQYF. CDR3 in DNA: TGCAGCGTTGAAGACTCGTTCCGGGCAGGGCTACAAGAGACCCAGTACTTC.